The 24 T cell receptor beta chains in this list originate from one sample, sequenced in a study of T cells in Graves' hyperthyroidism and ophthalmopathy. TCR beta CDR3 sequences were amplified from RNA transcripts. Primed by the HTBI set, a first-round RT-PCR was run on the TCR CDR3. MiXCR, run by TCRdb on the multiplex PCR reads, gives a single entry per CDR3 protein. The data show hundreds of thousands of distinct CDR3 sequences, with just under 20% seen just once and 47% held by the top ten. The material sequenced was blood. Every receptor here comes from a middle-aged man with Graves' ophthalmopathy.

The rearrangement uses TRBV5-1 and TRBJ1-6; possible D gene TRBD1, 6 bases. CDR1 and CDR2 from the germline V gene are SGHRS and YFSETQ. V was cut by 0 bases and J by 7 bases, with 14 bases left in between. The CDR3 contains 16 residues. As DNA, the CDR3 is TGCGCCAGCAGCTTGGGGAGTCACAGGGTCAATTCACCCCTCCACTTT. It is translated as CASSLGSHRVNSPLHF.

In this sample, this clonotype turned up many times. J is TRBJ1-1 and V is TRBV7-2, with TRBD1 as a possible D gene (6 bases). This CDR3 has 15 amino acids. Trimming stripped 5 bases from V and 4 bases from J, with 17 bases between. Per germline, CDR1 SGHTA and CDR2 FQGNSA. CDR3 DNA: TGTGCCAGCAGCCGACGAGTAGGGGGAGGCACTGAAGCTTTCTTT. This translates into CASSRRVGGGTEAFF.

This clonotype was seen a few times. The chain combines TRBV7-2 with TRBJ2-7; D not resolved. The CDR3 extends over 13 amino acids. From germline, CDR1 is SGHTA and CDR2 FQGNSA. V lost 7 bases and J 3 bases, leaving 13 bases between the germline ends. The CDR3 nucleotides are TGTGCCAGCACCCCCTTGGGCAGCTACGAGCAGTACTTC. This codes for CASTPLGSYEQYF.

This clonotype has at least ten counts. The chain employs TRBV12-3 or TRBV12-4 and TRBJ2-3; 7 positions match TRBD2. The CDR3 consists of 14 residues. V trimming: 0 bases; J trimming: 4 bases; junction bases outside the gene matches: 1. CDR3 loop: CASSLAGGADTQYF. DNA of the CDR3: TGTGCCAGCAGTTTAGCGGGGGGGGCAGATACGCAGTATTTT.

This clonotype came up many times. DNA for the CDR3: TGCAGTGCTAGCCCCCTCCAGGGGGCCTACGAGCAGTACTTC. This sequence encodes CSASPLQGAYEQYF. The gene calls are TRBV20-1 and TRBJ2-7; 7 bases line up with TRBD1. The CDR3 extends over 14 amino acids. CDR1 is DFQATT, CDR2 SNEGSKA, per germline (reference sequence). The V and J ends lost 3 bases and 2 bases, in that order; junction bases with no gene match: 7.

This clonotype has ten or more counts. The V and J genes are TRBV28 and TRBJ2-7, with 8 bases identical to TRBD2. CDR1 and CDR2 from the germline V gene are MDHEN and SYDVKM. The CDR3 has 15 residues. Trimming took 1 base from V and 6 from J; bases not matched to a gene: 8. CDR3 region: CASSLYAGGLGEQYF. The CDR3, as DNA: TGTGCCAGCAGTTTATACGCGGGAGGACTTGGCGAGCAGTACTTC.

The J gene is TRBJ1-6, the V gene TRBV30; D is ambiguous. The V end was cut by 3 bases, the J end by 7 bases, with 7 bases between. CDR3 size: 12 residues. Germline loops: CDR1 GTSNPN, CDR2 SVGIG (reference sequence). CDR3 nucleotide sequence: TGTGCCTGGAGGAAGTTGAATTCACCCCTCCACTTT. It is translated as CAWRKLNSPLHF.

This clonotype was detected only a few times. Here the CDR3 DNA reads TGCAGTGCTATTCTCCCTGGGTGGTTGGGAAACTATGGCTACACCTTC. Its translation is CSAILPGWLGNYGYTF. The gene calls are TRBV20-1 and TRBJ1-2, with no clear D. The germline gives CDR1 DFQATT, CDR2 SNEGSKA (reference sequence). This CDR3 is built from 16 residues. Trimming took off 4 bases at V and 2 bases at J, with 20 bases between the two ends.

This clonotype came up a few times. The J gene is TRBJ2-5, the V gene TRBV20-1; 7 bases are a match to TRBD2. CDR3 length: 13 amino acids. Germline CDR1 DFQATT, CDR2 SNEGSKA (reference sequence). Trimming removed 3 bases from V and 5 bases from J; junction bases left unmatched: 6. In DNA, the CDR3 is TGCAGTGCTAGGGCGGGAGTGGCGGAGACCCAGTACTTC. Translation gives CSARAGVAETQYF.

The CDR3 DNA follows: TGTGCCAGCAGCAGAGCCCATCAGACCAAGACAGCTACCCAGTACTTC. As protein: CASSRAHQTKTATQYF. This chain links TRBV9 with TRBJ2-5, with D tentatively TRBD1 (5 bases). The CDR3 totals 16 residues. The germline CDR1 and CDR2 sequences are SGDLS and YYNGEE. Deletions cut 4 bases from V and 8 bases from J, with 24 bases between.

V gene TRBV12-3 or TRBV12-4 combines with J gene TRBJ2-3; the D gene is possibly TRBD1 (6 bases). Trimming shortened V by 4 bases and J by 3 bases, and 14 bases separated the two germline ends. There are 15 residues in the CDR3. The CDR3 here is CASSSPGVMTDTQYF. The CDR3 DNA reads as TGTGCCAGCAGTTCACCAGGGGTAATGACAGATACGCAGTATTTT.

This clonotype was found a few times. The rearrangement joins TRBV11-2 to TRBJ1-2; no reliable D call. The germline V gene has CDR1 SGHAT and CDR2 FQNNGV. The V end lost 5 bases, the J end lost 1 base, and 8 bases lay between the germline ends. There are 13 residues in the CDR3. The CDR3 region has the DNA TGTGCCAGCAGCACAGCTCTTAACTATGGCTACACCTTC. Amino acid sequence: CASSTALNYGYTF.

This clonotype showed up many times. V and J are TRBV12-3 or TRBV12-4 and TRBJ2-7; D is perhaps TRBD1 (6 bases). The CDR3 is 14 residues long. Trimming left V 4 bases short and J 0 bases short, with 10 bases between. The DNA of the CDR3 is TGTGCCAGCAGTTCCGGACAGACCTCCTACGAGCAGTACTTC. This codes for CASSSGQTSYEQYF.

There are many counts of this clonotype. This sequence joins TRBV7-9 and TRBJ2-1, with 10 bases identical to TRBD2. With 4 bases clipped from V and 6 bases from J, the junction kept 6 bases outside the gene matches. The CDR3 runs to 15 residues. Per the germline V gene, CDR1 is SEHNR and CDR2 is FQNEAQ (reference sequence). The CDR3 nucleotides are TGTGCCAGCAGCTCAACTAGCGGGGAGTCCAATGAGCAGTTCTTC. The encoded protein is CASSSTSGESNEQFF.

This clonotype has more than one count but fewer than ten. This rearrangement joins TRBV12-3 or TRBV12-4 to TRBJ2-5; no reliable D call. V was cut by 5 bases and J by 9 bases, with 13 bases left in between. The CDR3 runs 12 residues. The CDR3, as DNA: TGTGCCAGCAGTCCTATGGGTGGGTCCCAGTACTTC. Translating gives CASSPMGGSQYF.

The CDR3 is CASSPLREGLDTQYF. The CDR3, as DNA: TGTGCCAGCAGTCCCCTCCGGGAGGGCCTAGATACGCAGTATTTT. The V gene is TRBV7-2, the J gene TRBJ2-3, with TRBD2 identical over 8 bases. The germline CDR1 and CDR2 sequences are SGHTA and FQGNSA. The V segment lost 6 bases and the J segment 5 bases; nucleotides outside the gene matches: 10. This CDR3 comprises 15 residues.

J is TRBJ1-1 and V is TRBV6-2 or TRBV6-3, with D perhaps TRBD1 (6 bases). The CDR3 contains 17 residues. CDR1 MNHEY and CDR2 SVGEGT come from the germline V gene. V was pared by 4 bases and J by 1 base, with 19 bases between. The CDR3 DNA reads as TGTGCCAGCAGTTCCCCGGACAGTGGGATGCGGAACACTGAAGCTTTCTTT. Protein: CASSSPDSGMRNTEAFF.

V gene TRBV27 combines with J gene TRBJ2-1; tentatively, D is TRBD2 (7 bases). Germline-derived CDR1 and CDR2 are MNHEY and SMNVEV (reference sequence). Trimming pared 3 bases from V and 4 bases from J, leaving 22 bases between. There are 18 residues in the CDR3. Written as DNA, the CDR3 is TGTGCCAGCAGTTTGGGTAGGGGGGGCCGACGGACATACAATGAGCAGTTCTTC. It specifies CASSLGRGGRRTYNEQFF.

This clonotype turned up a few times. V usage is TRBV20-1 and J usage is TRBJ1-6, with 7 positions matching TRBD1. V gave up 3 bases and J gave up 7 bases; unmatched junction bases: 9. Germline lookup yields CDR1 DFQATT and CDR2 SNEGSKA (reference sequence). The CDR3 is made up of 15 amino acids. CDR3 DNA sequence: TGCAGTGCTAGGGCCATGGGGACAGCCAATTCACCCCTCCACTTT. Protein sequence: CSARAMGTANSPLHF.

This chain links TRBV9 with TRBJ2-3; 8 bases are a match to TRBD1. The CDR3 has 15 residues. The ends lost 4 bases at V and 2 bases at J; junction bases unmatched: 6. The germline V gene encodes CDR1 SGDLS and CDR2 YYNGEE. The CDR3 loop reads CASSTRDRNTDTQYF. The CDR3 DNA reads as TGTGCCAGCAGCACCCGGGACAGGAACACAGATACGCAGTATTTT. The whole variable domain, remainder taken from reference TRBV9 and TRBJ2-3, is DSGVTQTPKHLITATGQRVTLRCSPRSGDLSVYWYQQSLDQGLQFLIQYYNGEERAKGNILERFSAQQFPDLHSELNLSSLELGDSALYFCASSTRDRNTDTQYFGPGTRLTVL.

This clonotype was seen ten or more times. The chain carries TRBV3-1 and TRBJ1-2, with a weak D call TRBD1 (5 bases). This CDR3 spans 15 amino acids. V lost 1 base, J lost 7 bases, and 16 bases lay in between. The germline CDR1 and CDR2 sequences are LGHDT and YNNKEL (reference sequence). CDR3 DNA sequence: TGTGCCAGCAGCCAAGGTTTCAGGGATTGGTCTGGCTACACCTTC. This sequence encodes CASSQGFRDWSGYTF.

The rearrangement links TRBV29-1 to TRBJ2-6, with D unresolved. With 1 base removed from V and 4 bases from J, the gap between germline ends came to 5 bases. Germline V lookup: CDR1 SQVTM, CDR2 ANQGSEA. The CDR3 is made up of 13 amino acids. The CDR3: CSVEVSGANVLTF. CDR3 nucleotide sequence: TGCAGCGTTGAAGTATCCGGGGCCAACGTCCTGACTTTC.

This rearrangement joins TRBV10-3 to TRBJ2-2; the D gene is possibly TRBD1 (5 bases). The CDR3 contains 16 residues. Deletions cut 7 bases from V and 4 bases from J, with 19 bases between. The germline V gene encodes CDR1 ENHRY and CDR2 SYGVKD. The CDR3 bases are TGTGCCATCACGCAGGGTTCGGTTCGAGGCACCGGGGAGCTGTTTTTT. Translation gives CAITQGSVRGTGELFF.

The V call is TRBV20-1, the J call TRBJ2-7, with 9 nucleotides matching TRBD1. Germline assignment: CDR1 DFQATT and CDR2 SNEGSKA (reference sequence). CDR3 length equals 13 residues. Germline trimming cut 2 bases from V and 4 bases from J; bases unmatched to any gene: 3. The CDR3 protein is CSARTGGEYEQYF. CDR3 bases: TGCAGTGCTAGAACAGGGGGCGAGTACGAGCAGTACTTC.